The 24 T cell receptor beta chains listed next were all sequenced from one sample in a study of a mutant IDH1 vaccine in newly diagnosed glioma. For these TCRs, the target antigens are not known. Repertoires were generated with immunoSEQ multiplex PCR, while TCRdb's copy carries only in-frame clones and drops some. Counted here are about 50,000 clones, over 65% occurring once; the ten biggest clones make up 12%. As to time point: week 35, safety follow-up. What each vaccine dose contained was 300 ug of mutant IDH1 20-mer peptide, accompanied by topical imiquimod. Sequenced material: PBMCs, taken from a glioma patient whose treatment included an IDH1 peptide vaccine. These TCRs come from a man aged 35-49 years with glioma.

CDR3 amino acids: CASSPGSSGGNEQFF. For the CDR3, the DNA is TGTGCCAGTAGTCCCGGGTCCTCAGGAGGCAATGAGCAGTTCTTC. The chain employs TRBV19 and TRBJ2-1; D perhaps matches TRBD2 (5 bases). There are 15 residues in the CDR3. The ends were cut back, 5 bases at V and 6 bases at J, with 17 bases in the middle. The germline gives CDR1 LNHDA, CDR2 SQIVND (reference sequence).

This chain joins TRBV5-1 and TRBJ2-1; TRBD1 matches at 7 bases. The V gene end was trimmed by 1 base and the J gene end by 8 bases; junction bases not matched to a gene: 12. CDR1 and CDR2 from the germline V gene are SGHRS and YFSETQ. The CDR3 is 16 residues long. Here the CDR3 DNA reads TGCGCCAGCAGCTTGTCAAGGACAGGTTCCGTCGATGAGCAGTTCTTC. Amino acids: CASSLSRTGSVDEQFF.

V gene TRBV11-3 combines with J gene TRBJ2-2; possibly TRBD1 for D (6 bases). Germline values: CDR1 SGHNT, CDR2 YENEEA. This CDR3 region has 15 residues. With 9 bases removed from V and 0 bases from J, the gap between germline ends came to 14 bases. CDR3: CASNKGDTNTGELFF. CDR3 in DNA: TGTGCCAGTAATAAGGGGGACACGAACACCGGGGAGCTGTTTTTT.

By its share, this clone is medium-sized. The rearrangement joins TRBV5-6 to TRBJ2-6; D not resolved. The germline V and J ends were trimmed by 4 bases and 0 bases, with 11 bases remaining between them. The CDR3 is made up of 16 amino acids. CDR1 and CDR2 from the germline V gene are SGHDT and YYEEEE. The DNA for the CDR3 is TGTGCCAGCAGCCCCTGGGTTGCCTCTGGGGCCAACGTCCTGACTTTC. Its translation is CASSPWVASGANVLTF.

The genes are TRBV10-1 and TRBJ1-2; D perhaps matches TRBD1 (5 bases). There are 14 residues in the CDR3. Germline V CDR1 and CDR2: WNHNN, SYGVQD (reference sequence). V was shortened by 0 bases and J by 7 bases, with 12 bases between the two germline ends. CDR3 bases: TGCGCCAGCAGTGAGTCGTTACAGGTGATTGGCTACACCTTC. The encoded protein is CASSESLQVIGYTF.

This chain links TRBV19 with TRBJ2-4; TRBD2 agrees at 7 bases. Trimming took 3 bases from V and 6 from J; bases not matched to a gene: 11. Germline-derived CDR1 and CDR2 are LNHDA and SQIVND (reference sequence). The CDR3 length is 16 residues. The CDR3 here is CASSMRQAGFGNIQYF. For the CDR3, the DNA is TGTGCCAGTAGTATGAGGCAAGCGGGGTTCGGAAACATTCAGTACTTC.

CDR3 sequence (DNA): TGTGCCAGCAGCTTAAAGGCAGGTAATCAGCCCCAGCATTTT. Translated: CASSLKAGNQPQHF. The chain carries TRBV7-2 and TRBJ1-5; D gene unclear. V was trimmed by 2 bases and J by 4 bases, leaving 9 bases between them. The CDR3 loop spans 14 amino acids. Germline lookup yields CDR1 SGHTA and CDR2 FQGNSA.

The rearrangement joins TRBV5-6 to TRBJ1-3; D unresolved. Germline V lookup: CDR1 SGHDT, CDR2 YYEEEE. Trimming cost V 4 bases and J 0 bases, with 11 bases left between them. This CDR3 has 15 residues. This chain's CDR3 is CASSLGPASGNTIYF. CDR3 DNA sequence: TGTGCCAGCAGCCTGGGTCCGGCCTCTGGAAACACCATATATTTT.

This chain links TRBV5-4 with TRBJ2-1; 10 nucleotides line up with TRBD2. CDR3 length: 16 residues. Germline V lookup: CDR1 SGHNT, CDR2 YYREEE (reference sequence). The V segment lost 3 bases and the J segment 12 bases; nucleotides outside the gene matches: 15. The CDR3 loop is CASSWGLNLAGEVQFF. CDR3 DNA: TGTGCCAGCAGCTGGGGGTTAAACCTAGCGGGGGAAGTGCAGTTCTTC. The complete variable domain, with remaining parts taken from reference TRBV5-4 and TRBJ2-1, reads ETGVTQSPTHLIKTRGQQVTLRCSSQSGHNTVSWYQQALGQGPQFIFQYYREEENGRGNFPPRFSGLQFPNYSSELNVNALELDDSALYLCASSWGLNLAGEVQFFGPGTRLTVL.

The chain joins TRBV7-9 to TRBJ1-2; tentatively, D is TRBD1 (5 bases). Per the germline V gene, CDR1 is SEHNR and CDR2 is FQNEAQ (reference sequence). The CDR3 is made up of 15 amino acids. Trimming pared 5 bases from V and 8 bases from J, leaving 21 bases between. The CDR3 DNA reads TGTGCCAGCAGCCCTGGGGGGACCCCATCGTCAGGCTACACCTTC. Residues: CASSPGGTPSSGYTF.

There are a few counts of this clone. J is TRBJ1-4 and V is TRBV5-8, with a weak D call TRBD1 (5 bases). CDR1 and CDR2 from the germline V gene are SGHTS and YDEGEE. V lost 4 bases and J lost 13, with 17 bases in between. This CDR3 contains 13 residues. CDR3 protein: CASSVTRDGSLFF. The CDR3 bases are TGTGCCAGCAGCGTTACCCGGGACGGCTCACTGTTTTTT.

V gene TRBV6-5 combines with J gene TRBJ2-1; no clear D. Germline V lookup: CDR1 MNHEY, CDR2 SVGAGI. There are 13 residues in the CDR3. Trimming cost V 2 bases and J 6 bases, with 8 bases left between them. The CDR3 DNA follows: TGTGCCAGCAGTTACCGGCCAAGCAATGAGCAGTTCTTC. Translated, it gives CASSYRPSNEQFF.

The chain carries TRBV27 and TRBJ2-1, with 14 bases aligning to TRBD2. The CDR3 has 16 amino acids. Germline CDR1 reads MNHEY; CDR2 reads SMNVEV (reference sequence). J was trimmed by 9 bases and V by 5 bases; bases with no gene match: 9. CDR3 bases: TGTGCCAGCAGTGATAGGGGACTAGCGGGAGCGGGTGAGCAGTTCTTC. This translates into CASSDRGLAGAGEQFF.

The rearrangement uses TRBV27 and TRBJ2-1; D gene ambiguous. The ends were cut back, 5 bases at V and 2 bases at J, with 16 bases in the middle. Germline V CDR1 and CDR2: MNHEY, SMNVEV (reference sequence). There are 16 residues in the CDR3. Written as DNA, the CDR3 is TGTGCCAGCAGTCCGAGACCGCAGACCGCCTACAATGAGCAGTTCTTC. Translated, it gives CASSPRPQTAYNEQFF.

The J gene is TRBJ1-4, the V gene TRBV6-1, with 9 bases fitting TRBD1. Germline-derived CDR1 and CDR2 are MNHNS and SASEGT. The CDR3 contains 14 residues. The J segment lost 5 bases and the V segment lost 6 bases, leaving 4 bases of the junction unmatched. CDR3 residues: CASSHGQGNEKLFF. The CDR3 DNA sequence: TGTGCCAGCAGCCACGGACAGGGGAATGAAAAACTGTTTTTT.

This chain connects TRBV28 to TRBJ2-3; 8 bases match TRBD2. Germline loops: CDR1 MDHEN, CDR2 SYDVKM. This CDR3 has 14 residues. J gave up 5 bases and V 7 bases, and 8 bases lay outside the gene matches. The CDR3 bases are TGTGCCAGCACCCCTACGGGAGGGTTAGATACGCAGTATTTT. Its translation: CASTPTGGLDTQYF.

The chain combines TRBV25-1 with TRBJ2-1; 7 positions agree with TRBD2. This CDR3 comprises 13 residues. J was trimmed by 8 bases and V by 1 base; bases with no gene match: 2. Germline V CDR1 and CDR2: MGHDK, SYGVNS. CDR3 protein: CASSESGRDEQFF. Written as DNA, the CDR3 is TGTGCCAGCAGTGAATCGGGGAGGGATGAGCAGTTCTTC.

The chain couples TRBV5-6 to TRBJ1-4; D gene uncertain. The CDR3 consists of 15 residues. Germline CDR1 is SGHDT and CDR2 is YYEEEE. Trimming cost V 4 bases and J 0 bases, with 10 bases left between them. The CDR3 protein is CASSRPGATNEKLFF. CDR3 nucleotide sequence: TGTGCCAGCAGCCGGCCAGGCGCAACTAATGAAAAACTGTTTTTT. The complete variable domain, with remaining parts taken from reference TRBV5-6 and TRBJ1-4, reads DAGVTQSPTHLIKTRGQQVTLRCSPKSGHDTVSWYQQALGQGPQFIFQYYEEEERQRGNFPDRFSGHQFPNYSSELNVNALLLGDSALYLCASSRPGATNEKLFFGSGTQLSVL.

The rearrangement uses TRBV19 and TRBJ2-1; 10 nucleotides line up with TRBD2. The CDR3 totals 15 residues. Germline lookup yields CDR1 LNHDA and CDR2 SQIVND (reference sequence). V shed 5 bases, J shed 5 bases, and the junction held 6 bases outside the gene matches. The chain's CDR3 is CASSQLAGRDNEQFF. The CDR3 DNA reads TGTGCCAGTAGTCAACTAGCGGGGAGGGACAATGAGCAGTTCTTC.

The table lists this clone with a few counts. The rearrangement joins TRBV9 to TRBJ2-1, with 8 bases matching TRBD2. V shed 0 bases, J shed 2 bases, and the junction held 13 bases outside the gene matches. CDR3 length equals 19 residues. From germline, CDR1 is SGDLS and CDR2 YYNGEE. CDR3 protein: CASSVVGSGIREAYNEQFF. The DNA of the CDR3 is TGTGCCAGCAGCGTAGTGGGTAGCGGGATCAGGGAGGCCTACAATGAGCAGTTCTTC.

V is TRBV5-1 and J is TRBJ2-3; TRBD2 matches 10 bases. The germline V gene has CDR1 SGHRS and CDR2 YFSETQ. The CDR3 runs to 16 residues. The V and J ends lost 4 bases and 0 bases, in that order; junction bases with no gene match: 5. Here the CDR3 reads CASSMTSGPSTDTQYF. The CDR3 bases are TGCGCCAGCAGCATGACTAGCGGGCCTAGCACAGATACGCAGTATTTT.

This clone was seen a handful of times. The V gene is TRBV7-9, the J gene TRBJ1-1, with a tentative D call TRBD1 (6 bases). Trimming took off 6 bases at V and 0 bases at J, with 14 bases between the two ends. The CDR3 contains 15 residues. From germline, CDR1 is SEHNR and CDR2 FQNEAQ (reference sequence). CDR3 in DNA: TGTGCCAGCAGAACCGAAGGGGGGATGAACACTGAAGCTTTCTTT. Translation gives CASRTEGGMNTEAFF.

A few counts support this clone. This chain joins TRBV30 and TRBJ1-2; D unclear. Trimming removed 0 bases at V and 6 bases at J, with 5 bases between. Germline V gives CDR1 GTSNPN, CDR2 SVGIG (reference sequence). The CDR3 is 11 amino acids. DNA for the CDR3: TGTGCCTGGAGTGTAGGCGATGGCTACACCTTC. Protein product: CAWSVGDGYTF.

This rearrangement joins TRBV10-3 to TRBJ1-5, with D perhaps TRBD1 (5 bases). CDR1 ENHRY and CDR2 SYGVKD come from the germline V gene. This CDR3 comprises 14 residues. V shed 10 bases and J shed 2 bases, with 15 bases lying between them. DNA of the CDR3: TGTGCCACCACGGGGGGAGATGGCAATCAGCCCCAGCATTTT. Translation: CATTGGDGNQPQHF.